The clone carrying this TCR beta chain was found once. No antigen is known for it. In germline, CDR1 is SGHRS, CDR2 YFSETQ. The CDR3 is made up of 14 amino acids. With 7 bases clipped from V and 9 bases from J, the junction kept 11 bases outside the gene matches. The data stem from a study of cytomegalovirus exposure and HLA in healthy donors. Findings and caveats of the study: The classifier, whose performance was assessed in both the original and validation cohorts, reportedly diagnosed cytomegalovirus status with high specificity and sensitivity. Cytomegalovirus association was listed for 164 TCR beta chains.

Method: immunoSEQ multiplex PCR; TCRdb's copy keeps in-frame clones and lacks some. Of some 150,000 clones in the sample, around 90% were seen once. It was the roughly 120-subject validation cohort, separate from the roughly 700-subject first cohort, to which the donors belonged. This rearrangement joins TRBV5-1 to TRBJ2-1; 9 bases align to TRBD1. Sequenced material: PBMCs. This clonotype originated in a woman aged 18 to 35 in good health and CMV-seropositive. CDR3: CASRRDRVRGEQFF. CDR3 nucleotides: TGCGCCAGCCGCAGGGACAGGGTTCGGGGTGAGCAGTTCTTC.